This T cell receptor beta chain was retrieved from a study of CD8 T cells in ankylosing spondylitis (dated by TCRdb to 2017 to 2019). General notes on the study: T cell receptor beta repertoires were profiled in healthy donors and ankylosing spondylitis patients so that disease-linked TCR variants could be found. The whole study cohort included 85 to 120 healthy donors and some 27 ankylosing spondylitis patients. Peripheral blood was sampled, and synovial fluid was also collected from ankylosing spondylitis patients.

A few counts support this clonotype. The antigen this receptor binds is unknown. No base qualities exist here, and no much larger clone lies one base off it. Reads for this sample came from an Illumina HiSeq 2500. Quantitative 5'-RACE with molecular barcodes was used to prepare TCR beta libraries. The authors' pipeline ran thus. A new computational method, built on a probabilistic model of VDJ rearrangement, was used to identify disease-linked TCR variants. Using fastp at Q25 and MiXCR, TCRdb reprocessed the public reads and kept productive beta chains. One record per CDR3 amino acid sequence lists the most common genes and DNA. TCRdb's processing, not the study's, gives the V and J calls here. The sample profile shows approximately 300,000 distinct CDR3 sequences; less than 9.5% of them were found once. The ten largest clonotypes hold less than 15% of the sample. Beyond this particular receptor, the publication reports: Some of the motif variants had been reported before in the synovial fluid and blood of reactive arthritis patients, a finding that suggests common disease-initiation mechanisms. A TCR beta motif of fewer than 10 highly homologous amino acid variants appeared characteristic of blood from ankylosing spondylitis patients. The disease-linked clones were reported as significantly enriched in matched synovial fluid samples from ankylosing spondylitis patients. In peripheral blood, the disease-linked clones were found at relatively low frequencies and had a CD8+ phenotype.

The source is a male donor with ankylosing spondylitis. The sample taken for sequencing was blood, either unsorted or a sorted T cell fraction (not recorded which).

CDR3 loop: CSASLRDSYNEQFF. The DNA sequence reads TGCAGTGCTAGTCTGCGGGATTCCTACAATGAGCAGTTCTTC. The chain joins TRBV20-1 to TRBJ2-1; TRBD2 is possibly the D segment (6 matching bases). CDR1 is given as DFQATT and CDR2 as SNEGSKA, both from the germline V gene (reference sequence). V is pared back by 3 bases and J by 1 base, with 10 bases lying between the germline termini. The CDR3 holds 14 amino acids from the cysteine to the phenylalanine. Only CDR3 DNA remains: 42 bases, in frame from the first base.